Each of the 20 T cell receptor beta chains below was sequenced from the same sample in a study of cytomegalovirus exposure and HLA in healthy donors. Researchers ran the PCR with 60 Vbeta and 13 Jbeta primers. TCRdb's table, derived via immunoSEQ multiplex PCR, lists solely in-frame clones and lacks some. The repertoire holds around 130,000 clones, around four fifths seen once, with roughly 1.2% in the top ten. The specimen was PBMCs. The receptors shown here come from a boy between 10 and 17 years old in good health and CMV-seronegative.

The rearrangement uses TRBV6-5 and TRBJ2-5; perhaps TRBD1 as D (6 bases). Germline loops: CDR1 MNHEY, CDR2 SVGAGI. The ends were cut back, 7 bases at V and 7 bases at J, with 10 bases in the middle. The CDR3 contains 11 residues. The CDR3 sequence is CASNRDGTQYF. Here the CDR3 DNA reads TGTGCCAGCAACAGGGATGGGACCCAGTACTTC.

The gene calls are TRBV7-9 and TRBJ2-1, with 10 bases identical to TRBD2. J gave up 4 bases and V 5 bases, and 14 bases lay outside the gene matches. The CDR3 runs 18 residues. Germline CDR1 and CDR2: SEHNR and FQNEAQ (reference sequence). The CDR3, as DNA: TGTGCCAGCAGCCCCCGACAGATATGGACTAGCGGTTACAATGAGCAGTTCTTC. Translation: CASSPRQIWTSGYNEQFF.

The chain carries TRBV27 and TRBJ2-1; D possibly corresponds to TRBD2 (6 bases). V lost 3 bases and J lost 0, with 9 bases in between. This CDR3 is built from 15 residues. The germline V gene has CDR1 MNHEY and CDR2 SMNVEV (reference sequence). CDR3 loop: CASSFEAGSYNEQFF. CDR3 in DNA: TGTGCCAGCAGTTTCGAAGCGGGCTCCTACAATGAGCAGTTCTTC.

This chain connects TRBV19 to TRBJ1-1; the D gene is possibly TRBD1 (5 bases). Germline V lookup: CDR1 LNHDA, CDR2 SQIVND (reference sequence). The V end lost 5 bases, the J end lost 5 bases, and 15 bases lay between the germline ends. This CDR3 has 14 residues. Written as DNA, the CDR3 is TGTGCCAGTAGTTTTGACCGGGGGTGGACTGAAGCTTTCTTT. Translating gives CASSFDRGWTEAFF. Full variable domain (rest looked up from reference TRBV19 and TRBJ1-1): DGGITQSPKYLFRKEGQNVTLSCEQNLNHDAMYWYRQDPGQGLRLIYYSQIVNDFQKGDIAEGYSVSREKKESFPLTVTSAQKNPTAFYLCASSFDRGWTEAFFGQGTRLTVV.

The CDR3 sequence is CASSSGKAADTQYF. As DNA, the CDR3 is TGTGCCAGCAGCTCCGGGAAGGCGGCAGATACGCAGTATTTT. The gene calls are TRBV7-9 and TRBJ2-3, with a weak D call TRBD2 (5 bases). CDR1 and CDR2 (germline): SEHNR, FQNEAQ (reference sequence). V gave up 4 bases and J gave up 4 bases, with 12 bases separating them. CDR3 length equals 14 residues.

The chain combines TRBV6-1 with TRBJ1-2, with a tentative D call TRBD1 (6 bases). V gave up 1 base and J gave up 7 bases, with 10 bases separating them. This CDR3 has 13 residues. CDR1 MNHNS and CDR2 SASEGT come from the germline V gene. CDR3 sequence reads: CASSEDRVGGYTF. Here the CDR3 DNA reads TGTGCCAGCAGTGAAGACAGGGTTGGTGGCTACACCTTC.

The chain is built from TRBV5-4 and TRBJ2-2; tentatively, D is TRBD2 (6 bases). The germline V gene has CDR1 SGHNT and CDR2 YYREEE (reference sequence). Deletions cut 3 bases from V and 1 base from J, with 7 bases between. CDR3 length equals 14 residues. CDR3 DNA: TGTGCCAGCAGCTGGGACTTGAACACCGGGGAGCTGTTTTTT. Translation gives CASSWDLNTGELFF.

This clone occurred a few times. The chain uses TRBV29-1 and TRBJ2-7; possible D gene TRBD1, 6 bases. This CDR3 region has 14 residues. V dropped 4 bases and J dropped 2 bases, with 15 bases sitting between them. Germline CDR1 and CDR2: SQVTM and ANQGSEA. CDR3 sequence reads: CSVAGGRAAYEQYF. For the CDR3, the DNA is TGCAGCGTTGCTGGGGGCAGGGCCGCCTACGAGCAGTACTTC.

This sequence joins TRBV4-2 and TRBJ2-7; D gene uncertain. Germline-derived CDR1 and CDR2 are LGHNA and YNFKEQ. Trimming left V 0 bases short and J 4 bases short, with 13 bases between. The CDR3 contains 15 residues. CDR3 DNA sequence: TGTGCCAGCAGCCAAGAAGGAGAAGGTTTTTACGAGCAGTACTTC. Amino acids: CASSQEGEGFYEQYF.

The chain joins TRBV5-1 to TRBJ2-7, with D perhaps matching TRBD1 (5 bases). This CDR3 has 13 residues. Germline CDR1 SGHRS, CDR2 YFSETQ. The germline V and J ends were trimmed by 0 bases and 4 bases, with 8 bases remaining between them. CDR3 sequence: CASSLDRLYEQYF. The CDR3 region has the DNA TGCGCCAGCAGCTTGGACAGGCTATACGAGCAGTACTTC.

Here the CDR3 DNA reads TGTGCCAGCAGCTCAACCCACAGGGGGCTGGGCACCGGGGAGCTGTTTTTT. It specifies CASSSTHRGLGTGELFF. The rearrangement links TRBV7-9 to TRBJ2-2; 9 nucleotides line up with TRBD1. Per the germline V gene, CDR1 is SEHNR and CDR2 is FQNEAQ (reference sequence). V shed 4 bases, J shed 4 bases, and the junction held 10 bases outside the gene matches. The CDR3 sequence is 17 residues long.

The genes are TRBV27 and TRBJ2-7; 8 bases align to TRBD1. Germline lookup yields CDR1 MNHEY and CDR2 SMNVEV (reference sequence). J was trimmed by 3 bases and V by 3 bases; bases with no gene match: 4. There are 14 residues in the CDR3. The CDR3 region is CASSFIDRGYEQYF. CDR3 coding DNA: TGTGCCAGCAGTTTCATAGACAGGGGCTACGAGCAGTACTTC.

The V call is TRBV9, the J call TRBJ2-1, with 11 positions matching TRBD2. The V and J ends lost 4 bases and 6 bases, in that order; junction bases with no gene match: 6. The germline V gene encodes CDR1 SGDLS and CDR2 YYNGEE. The CDR3 is 15 residues long. The CDR3 DNA sequence: TGTGCCAGCAGCAGGACTAGCGGGCACTCCAATGAGCAGTTCTTC. Residues: CASSRTSGHSNEQFF. Supplemented by reference TRBV9 and TRBJ2-1, the full variable domain reads DSGVTQTPKHLITATGQRVTLRCSPRSGDLSVYWYQQSLDQGLQFLIQYYNGEERAKGNILERFSAQQFPDLHSELNLSSLELGDSALYFCASSRTSGHSNEQFFGPGTRLTVL.

V gene TRBV2 combines with J gene TRBJ2-1; tentative D call: TRBD1 (6 bases). This CDR3 is 12 amino acids long. The V end lost 4 bases, the J end lost 15 bases, and 16 bases lay between the germline ends. Germline CDR1 and CDR2: SNHLY and FYNNEI. The DNA of the CDR3 is TGTGCCAGCAGTGTACAGGGTTGGTCTCGGTTCTTC. The encoded protein is CASSVQGWSRFF.

This clone occurred a few times. This chain connects TRBV7-2 to TRBJ2-1, with TRBD2 identical over 12 bases. This CDR3 comprises 17 residues. The ends lost 1 base at V and 4 bases at J; junction bases unmatched: 5. The V gene's germline CDR1 is SGHTA and CDR2 FQGNSA. This CDR3 reads CASSLELAGGLYNEQFF. The CDR3 DNA follows: TGTGCCAGCAGCTTAGAACTAGCGGGAGGCTTGTACAATGAGCAGTTCTTC. The full variable domain, rest sourced from reference TRBV7-2 and TRBJ2-1, is GAGVSQSPSNKVTEKGKDVELRCDPISGHTALYWYRQSLGQGLEFLIYFQGNSAPDKSGLPSDRFSAERTGGSVSTLTIQRTQQEDSAVYLCASSLELAGGLYNEQFFGPGTRLTVL.

The V and J genes are TRBV19 and TRBJ1-1; D is perhaps TRBD1 (6 bases). This CDR3 has 15 amino acids. V lost 3 bases and J lost 4, with 15 bases in between. Germline CDR1 LNHDA, CDR2 SQIVND (reference sequence). CDR3 sequence reads: CASSMLMGAGTEAFF. The DNA of the CDR3 is TGTGCCAGTAGTATGTTAATGGGGGCGGGCACTGAAGCTTTCTTT.

V is TRBV7-9 and J is TRBJ1-3; D unresolved. The CDR3 has 16 amino acids. Trimming took off 1 base at V and 0 bases at J, with 10 bases between the two ends. CDR1 is SEHNR and CDR2 is FQNEAQ in the germline V gene (reference sequence). CDR3 region: CASSLGEGSSGNTIYF. DNA for the CDR3: TGTGCCAGCAGCTTAGGGGAGGGTAGCTCTGGAAACACCATATATTTT.

CDR3 amino acids: CASSPGRVYGYTF. As DNA, the CDR3 is TGTGCCAGCAGCCCCGGTCGGGTCTATGGCTACACCTTC. The rearrangement uses TRBV7-9 and TRBJ1-2, with D unresolved. This CDR3 region has 13 residues. V was cut by 5 bases and J by 4 bases, with 11 bases left in between. CDR1 and CDR2 (germline): SEHNR, FQNEAQ (reference sequence).

There are a few counts of this clone. V is TRBV2 and J is TRBJ2-5, with D tentatively TRBD2 (6 bases). The CDR3 length is 13 residues. The germline CDR1 and CDR2 sequences are SNHLY and FYNNEI. V gave up 4 bases and J gave up 2 bases, with 8 bases separating them. The CDR3 here is CASSAGLQETQYF. The CDR3 DNA reads as TGTGCCAGCAGTGCGGGACTTCAAGAGACCCAGTACTTC.

The rearrangement uses TRBV10-3 and TRBJ2-5, with TRBD2 matching over 10 bases. J was trimmed by 5 bases and V by 4 bases; bases with no gene match: 10. The germline V gene has CDR1 ENHRY and CDR2 SYGVKD. This CDR3 is built from 16 residues. The CDR3: CAISAALAGDRETQYF. In nucleotides, the CDR3 is TGTGCCATCAGTGCCGCGCTAGCGGGAGATAGGGAGACCCAGTACTTC.